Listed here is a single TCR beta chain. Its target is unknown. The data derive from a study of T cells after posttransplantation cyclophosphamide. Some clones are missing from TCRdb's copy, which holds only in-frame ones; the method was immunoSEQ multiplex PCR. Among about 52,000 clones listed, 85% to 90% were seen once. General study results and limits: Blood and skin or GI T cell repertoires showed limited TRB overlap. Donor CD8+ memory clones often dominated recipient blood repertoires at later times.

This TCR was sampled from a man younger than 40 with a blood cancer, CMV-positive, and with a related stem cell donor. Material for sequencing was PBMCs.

CDR3 in DNA: TGTGCCAGCTCACCTAACAGGGGTTTGAACACTGAAGCTTTCTTT. Its protein product is CASSPNRGLNTEAFF. This sequence joins TRBV18 and TRBJ1-1; 7 bases fit TRBD1. CDR3 length equals 15 residues. Germline V gene lookup returns CDR1 KGHSH and CDR2 LQKENI. V dropped 3 bases and J dropped 0; count of bases not matched to a gene: 4. The complete variable domain, with remaining parts taken from reference TRBV18 and TRBJ1-1, reads NAGVMQNPRHLVRRRGQEARLRCSPMKGHSHVYWYRQLPEEGLKFMVYLQKENIIDESGMPKERFSAEFPKEGPSILRIQQVVRGDSAAYFCASSPNRGLNTEAFFGQGTRLTVV.